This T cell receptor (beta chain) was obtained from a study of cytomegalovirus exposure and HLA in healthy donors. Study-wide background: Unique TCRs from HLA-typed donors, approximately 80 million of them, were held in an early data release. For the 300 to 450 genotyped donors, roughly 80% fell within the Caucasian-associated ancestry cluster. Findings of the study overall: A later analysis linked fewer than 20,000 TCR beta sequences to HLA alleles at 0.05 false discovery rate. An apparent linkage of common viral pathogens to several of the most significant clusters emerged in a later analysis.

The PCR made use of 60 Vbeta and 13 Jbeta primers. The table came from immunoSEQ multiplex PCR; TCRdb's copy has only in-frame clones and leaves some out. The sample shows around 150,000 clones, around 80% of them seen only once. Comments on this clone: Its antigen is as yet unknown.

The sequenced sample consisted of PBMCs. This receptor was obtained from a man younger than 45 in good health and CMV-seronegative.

CDR3 loop: CASSLGLDTSNSPLHF. CDR3 nucleotide sequence: TGCGCCAGCAGCTTGGGACTGGACACTTCAAATTCACCCCTCCACTTT. The rearrangement links TRBV5-1 to TRBJ1-6, with D possibly TRBD1 on 5 matching bases. Germline V CDR1 and CDR2: SGHRS, YFSETQ. This CDR3 is 16 amino acids long. Trimming left V 0 bases short and J 7 bases short, with 14 bases between.